This T cell receptor (beta chain) came from a study of blood T cells in healthy people across ages. Whole-study results and caveats: Relative to aged donors, long-lived donors carried more naive CD4+ cells and displayed higher diversity.

The V segment lost 5 bases and the J segment 2 bases; nucleotides outside the gene matches: 9. Germline V gene sequence: CDR1 SGHRS, CDR2 YFSETQ. This CDR3 is 15 amino acids long. Alongside a J-beta primer mix, a sample-barcoded 5' primer served in a second PCR lasting roughly 6 to 11 cycles. Every cDNA molecule carried a tag from a template-switch adaptor bearing 12 random nucleotides. One entry per CDR3 protein, called by TCRdb with MiXCR from the 5' RACE reads. The sample has around 990,000 distinct CDR3 sequences, around two fifths seen once. This clonotype appeared a few times. The target antigen is unknown.

The rearrangement links TRBV5-1 to TRBJ1-2; 7 bases are shared with TRBD1. Sequencing was carried out using blood. The source is a man between 18 and 29 years old in good health. DNA for the CDR3: TGCGCCAGCAGTCAAGACAGGGCGGAGAACTATGGCTACACCTTC. Amino acid sequence: CASSQDRAENYGYTF.